This T cell receptor (beta chain) is from a study of T cells after yellow fever vaccination. Using its own MiXCR run on the 5' RACE reads, TCRdb lists one record per CDR3 protein. The table includes about 46,000 distinct CDR3 sequences, 5% to 7% detected once. This clonotype has a count of ten or more. CDR1 SQVTM and CDR2 ANQGSEA come from the germline V gene. The CDR3 has 12 amino acids. This TCR derives from a man aged 30 to 45 who received the YFV17D yellow fever vaccine. Sequencing used PBMCs, either bulk or a sorted T-cell subset (CD4+, CD8+, memory, or dextramer-sorted; not recorded which), obtained 45 days after the yellow fever booster vaccination. This chain joins TRBV29-1 and TRBJ2-2, with D perhaps matching TRBD2 (5 bases). As DNA, the CDR3 is TGCAGGAGCCGAGAGGGTCGCGGGGAGCTGTTTTTT. It specifies CRSREGRGELFF.